Described below is a single T cell receptor (beta chain) sequence and its context. Its antigen is unidentified. The sample comes from a study of PD-1 blockade in classical Hodgkin lymphoma. The study, taken as a whole, reports: The causes of the repertoire differences, possibly disease activity or prior therapy, remain undefined. TCR diversity rose significantly by C4D1 in CD4+ but not CD8+ cells. Patients who began taking nivolumab under 1 year after ASCT were left out.

Using immunoSEQ multiplex PCR, the repertoire was profiled, and TCRdb retains in-frame clones only, with some absent. The table lists 50,000 to 65,000 clones, approximately 92% of them singletons. As to time point: cycle 4 day 1 (C4D1), after 5 to 7 weeks of nivolumab. Relapse was seen in all patients after autologous stem cell transplantation, and brentuximab vedotin exposure was variable. The CDR3 contains 14 residues. Trimming took 3 bases from V and 6 from J, leaving 13 bases between them. CDR1 and CDR2 from the germline V gene are MDHEN and SYDVKM. This clonotype was sampled from a human donor with classical Hodgkin lymphoma. Material: peripheral blood mononuclear cells (PBMCs), obtained before the fourth cycle of nivolumab. The chain recombines TRBV28 with TRBJ2-3, with D possibly being TRBD1 (6 bases). The CDR3 coding sequence is TGTGCCAGCAGTTTTTCAGCAGGGGCGGATACGCAGTATTTT. It specifies CASSFSAGADTQYF.